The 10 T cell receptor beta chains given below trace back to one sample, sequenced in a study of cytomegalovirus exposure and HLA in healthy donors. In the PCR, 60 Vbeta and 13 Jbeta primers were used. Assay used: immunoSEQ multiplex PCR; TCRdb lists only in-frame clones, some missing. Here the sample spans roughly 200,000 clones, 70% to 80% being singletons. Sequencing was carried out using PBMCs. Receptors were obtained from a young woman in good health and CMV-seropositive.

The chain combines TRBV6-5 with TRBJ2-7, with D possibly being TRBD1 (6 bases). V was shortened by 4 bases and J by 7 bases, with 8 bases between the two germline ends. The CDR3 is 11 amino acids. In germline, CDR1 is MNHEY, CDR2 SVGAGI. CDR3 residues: CASSLGQEQYF. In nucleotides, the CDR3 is TGTGCCAGCAGTTTAGGACAGGAGCAGTACTTC.

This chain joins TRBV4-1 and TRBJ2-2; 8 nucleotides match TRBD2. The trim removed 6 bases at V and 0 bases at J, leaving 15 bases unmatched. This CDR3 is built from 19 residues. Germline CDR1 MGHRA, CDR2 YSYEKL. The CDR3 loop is CASRLKGESGGANTGELFF. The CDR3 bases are TGCGCCAGCAGACTCAAAGGGGAAAGCGGGGGAGCGAACACCGGGGAGCTGTTTTTT.

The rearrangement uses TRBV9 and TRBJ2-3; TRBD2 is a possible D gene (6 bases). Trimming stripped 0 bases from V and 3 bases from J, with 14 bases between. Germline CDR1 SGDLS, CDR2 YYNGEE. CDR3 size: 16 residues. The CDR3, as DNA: TGTGCCAGCAGCGTAGGTCTCGGGAGAAGAACAGATACGCAGTATTTT. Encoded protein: CASSVGLGRRTDTQYF.

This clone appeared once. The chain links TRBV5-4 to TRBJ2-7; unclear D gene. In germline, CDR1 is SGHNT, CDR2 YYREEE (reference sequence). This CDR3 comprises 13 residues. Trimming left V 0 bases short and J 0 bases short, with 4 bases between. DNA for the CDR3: TGTGCCAGCAGCTTGGTTCACTCCTACGAGCAGTACTTC. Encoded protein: CASSLVHSYEQYF.

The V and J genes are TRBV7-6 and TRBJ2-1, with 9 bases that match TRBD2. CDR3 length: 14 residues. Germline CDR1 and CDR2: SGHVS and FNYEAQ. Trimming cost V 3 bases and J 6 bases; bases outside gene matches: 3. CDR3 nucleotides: TGTGCCAGCAGCTTGGGACTAGCCGCCAATGAGCAGTTCTTC. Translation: CASSLGLAANEQFF.

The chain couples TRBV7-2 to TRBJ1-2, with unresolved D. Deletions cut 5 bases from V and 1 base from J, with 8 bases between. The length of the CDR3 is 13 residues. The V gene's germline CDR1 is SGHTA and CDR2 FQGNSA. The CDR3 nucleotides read TGTGCCAGCAGCGCCACAGTTAACTATGGCTACACCTTC. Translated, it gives CASSATVNYGYTF.

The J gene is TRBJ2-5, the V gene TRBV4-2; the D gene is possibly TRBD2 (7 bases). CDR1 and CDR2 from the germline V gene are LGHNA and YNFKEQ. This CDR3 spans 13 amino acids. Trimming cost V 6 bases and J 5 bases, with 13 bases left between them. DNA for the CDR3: TGTGCCAGCAGAAGGGGGGGGGCGGAGACCCAGTACTTC. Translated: CASRRGGAETQYF.

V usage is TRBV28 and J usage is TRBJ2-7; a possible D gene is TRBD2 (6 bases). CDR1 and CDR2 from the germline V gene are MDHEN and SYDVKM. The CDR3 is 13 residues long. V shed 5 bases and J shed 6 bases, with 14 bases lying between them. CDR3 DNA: TGTGCCAGCAGTCCTGGCGGGACGGGCGAGCAGTACTTC. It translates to CASSPGGTGEQYF.

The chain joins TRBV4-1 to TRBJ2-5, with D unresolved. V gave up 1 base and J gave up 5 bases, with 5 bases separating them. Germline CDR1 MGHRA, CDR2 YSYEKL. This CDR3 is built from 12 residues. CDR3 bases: TGCGCCAGCAGCCAAGTAGCCGAGACCCAGTACTTC. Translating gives CASSQVAETQYF.

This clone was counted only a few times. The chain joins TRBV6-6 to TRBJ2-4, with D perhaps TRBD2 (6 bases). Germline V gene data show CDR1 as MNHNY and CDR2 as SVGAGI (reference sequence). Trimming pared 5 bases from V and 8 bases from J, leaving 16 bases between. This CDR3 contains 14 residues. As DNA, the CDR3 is TGTGCCAGCAGTGCCGCGGCGCAGCGGGACATTCAGTACTTC. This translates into CASSAAAQRDIQYF.